These T cell receptor beta chains were read from a single sample in a study of blood T cell repertoires in COVID-19. Method: immunoSEQ multiplex PCR; TCRdb's copy keeps in-frame clones and lacks some. This table has about 270,000 clones, 80% to 95% appearing once. Sequences were obtained from PBMCs or T cells enriched from blood (not recorded which). Source of these receptors: a man aged 35-49 years who had been exposed to COVID-19. The CDR3 runs from the conserved cysteine through the conserved F or W. The order of the fields is V gene, D gene, J gene, clone size, CDR3 DNA, CDR3 protein. D genes are given only for firm matches. Clone size is stated in some rows and not others, as once, few, many or a class when expanded.

v_gene: TRBV6-2/TRBV6-3
d_gene: -
j_gene: TRBJ1-5
abundance: -
CDR3nt: TGTGCCAGCAGTTACTCCACGCTCGGGTATAGCAATCAGCCCCAGCATTTT
CDR3aa: CASSYSTLGYSNQPQHF

v_gene: TRBV7-3
d_gene: -
j_gene: TRBJ2-4
abundance: -
CDR3nt: TGTGCCAGCAGCCATCAGGGAGGCACCAAAAACATTCAGTACTTC
CDR3aa: CASSHQGGTKNIQYF

v_gene: TRBV5-1
d_gene: -
j_gene: TRBJ2-2
abundance: -
CDR3nt: TGCGCCAGCACGTCGAACACCGGGGAGCTGTTTTTT
CDR3aa: CASTSNTGELFF

v_gene: TRBV4-1
d_gene: TRBD1
j_gene: TRBJ1-5
abundance: -
CDR3nt: TGCGCCAGCAGCCAAGGAGACAGGGGCGAGCAGCCCCAGCATTTT
CDR3aa: CASSQGDRGEQPQHF

v_gene: TRBV28
d_gene: TRBD1
j_gene: TRBJ1-2
abundance: -
CDR3nt: TGTGCCAGCAGTTTACAGGGGGCGTCGGGGGGCTACACCTTC
CDR3aa: CASSLQGASGGYTF

v_gene: TRBV6-5
d_gene: TRBD1
j_gene: TRBJ1-1
abundance: -
CDR3nt: TGTGCCAGCAGTTACAGGGGGCTGAACACTGAAGCTTTCTTT
CDR3aa: CASSYRGLNTEAFF

v_gene: TRBV15
d_gene: TRBD2
j_gene: TRBJ2-2
abundance: -
CDR3nt: TGTGCCACCAGCGCCGTGGGACTAGCGGGAGTTTTTACCGGGGAGCTGTTTTTT
CDR3aa: CATSAVGLAGVFTGELFF

v_gene: TRBV27
d_gene: TRBD1
j_gene: TRBJ1-5
abundance: -
CDR3nt: TGTGCCAGCAGTTTAGGGGCAGGGGGCGGACAGCCCCAGCATTTT
CDR3aa: CASSLGAGGGQPQHF

v_gene: TRBV25-1
d_gene: -
j_gene: TRBJ2-2
abundance: -
CDR3nt: TGTGCCAGCAGTGAGTCCCTGGGGGAGCTGTTTTTT
CDR3aa: CASSESLGELFF

v_gene: TRBV7-2
d_gene: -
j_gene: TRBJ1-2
abundance: -
CDR3nt: TGTGCCAGCAGCTTAGGTTCGGGGGGAGGAAACTATGGCTACATCTTC
CDR3aa: CASSLGSGGGNYGYIF

v_gene: TRBV28
d_gene: -
j_gene: TRBJ2-2
abundance: few
CDR3nt: TGTGCCAGCAGTTATAGGCGGGACACCGGGGAGCTGTTTTTT
CDR3aa: CASSYRRDTGELFF

v_gene: TRBV27
d_gene: TRBD1
j_gene: TRBJ2-2
abundance: -
CDR3nt: TGTGCCAGCACCAGACAGGGTGTCGGGGAGCTGTTTTTT
CDR3aa: CASTRQGVGELFF

v_gene: TRBV4-1
d_gene: -
j_gene: TRBJ2-1
abundance: once
CDR3nt: TGCGCCAGCAGCCGATATGACTCATACAATGAGCAGTTCTTC
CDR3aa: CASSRYDSYNEQFF

v_gene: TRBV27
d_gene: TRBD1
j_gene: TRBJ1-6
abundance: -
CDR3nt: TGTGCCACCAAACGAGGGACAGGGCGCTCACCCCTCCACTTT
CDR3aa: CATKRGTGRSPLHF

v_gene: TRBV19
d_gene: -
j_gene: TRBJ1-2
abundance: -
CDR3nt: TGTGCCAGTAGTGCCCGGACGGGATTTATTCACTATGGCTACACCTTC
CDR3aa: CASSARTGFIHYGYTF

v_gene: TRBV6-5
d_gene: TRBD1
j_gene: TRBJ1-2
abundance: -
CDR3nt: TGTGCCAGCAGACGCTCACCCGGGACAGACTCTGGCTACACCTTC
CDR3aa: CASRRSPGTDSGYTF

v_gene: TRBV15
d_gene: -
j_gene: TRBJ1-5
abundance: -
CDR3nt: TGTGCCACCAGCTATTACGGGGATCAGCCCCAGCATTTT
CDR3aa: CATSYYGDQPQHF

v_gene: TRBV9
d_gene: -
j_gene: TRBJ2-5
abundance: few
CDR3nt: TGTGCCAGCAGCGTAGATCCCCTAGGGGTCCAAGAGACCCAGTACTTC
CDR3aa: CASSVDPLGVQETQYF

v_gene: TRBV18
d_gene: TRBD1
j_gene: TRBJ1-2
abundance: -
CDR3nt: TGTGCCAGCTCTAATCAAGACAGGGCGGCCTATGGCTACACCTTC
CDR3aa: CASSNQDRAAYGYTF

v_gene: TRBV5-4
d_gene: TRBD1
j_gene: TRBJ2-4
abundance: -
CDR3nt: TGTGCCAGCAGCATCACAGGGGATGCCAAAAACATTCAGTACTTC
CDR3aa: CASSITGDAKNIQYF

v_gene: TRBV11-3
d_gene: TRBD1
j_gene: TRBJ1-1
abundance: -
CDR3nt: TGTGCCAGCAGCTTAACTTCCCGGACAGGGTCGTTCTTT
CDR3aa: CASSLTSRTGSFF

v_gene: TRBV11-2
d_gene: TRBD2
j_gene: TRBJ2-3
abundance: -
CDR3nt: TGTGCCAGCAGCCTTAGATGGACGAGGACTAGCGGGAGCACAGATACGCAGTATTTT
CDR3aa: CASSLRWTRTSGSTDTQYF

v_gene: TRBV28
d_gene: -
j_gene: TRBJ1-6
abundance: -
CDR3nt: TGTGCCAGCCTGCGGGCCTCGGGAGAAAATTCACCCCTCCACTTT
CDR3aa: CASLRASGENSPLHF

v_gene: TRBV7-9
d_gene: -
j_gene: TRBJ1-3
abundance: once
CDR3nt: TGTGCCAGCAGCAGCGGCCTGGGACACATCTCTGGAAACACCATATATTTT
CDR3aa: CASSSGLGHISGNTIYF

v_gene: TRBV11-3
d_gene: -
j_gene: TRBJ2-7
abundance: once
CDR3nt: TGTGCCAGCAGCTTAGGACACTACGAGCAGTACTTC
CDR3aa: CASSLGHYEQYF

v_gene: TRBV9
d_gene: TRBD1
j_gene: TRBJ1-4
abundance: -
CDR3nt: TGTGCCAGCAGCAGACAGGGGGCAGCTGAAAAACTGTTTTTT
CDR3aa: CASSRQGAAEKLFF

v_gene: TRBV12-3/TRBV12-4
d_gene: -
j_gene: TRBJ2-3
abundance: once
CDR3nt: TGTGCCAGCAGTCATAGCACAGATACGCAGTATTTT
CDR3aa: CASSHSTDTQYF

v_gene: TRBV9
d_gene: TRBD1
j_gene: TRBJ2-1
abundance: -
CDR3nt: TGTGCCAGCAGCCACAACCCGACAGGGGGCGGGTACAATGAGCAGTTCTTC
CDR3aa: CASSHNPTGGGYNEQFF

v_gene: TRBV7-6
d_gene: TRBD1
j_gene: TRBJ2-3
abundance: -
CDR3nt: TGTGCCAGCAGCTTGCAGGGGGCAAGGGATACGCAGTATTTT
CDR3aa: CASSLQGARDTQYF